The clone carrying this TCR beta chain appeared a few times. TCRdb redid the calling of the RT-PCR reads with MiXCR, one entry per CDR3 protein. The sample contains about 680,000 distinct CDR3 sequences, 11% to 15% of which appear only once. Germline CDR1 DFQATT, CDR2 SNEGSKA (reference sequence). The length of the CDR3 is 19 residues. J was trimmed by 4 bases and V by 0 bases; bases with no gene match: 14. The receptor was isolated from a female donor in good health, serving as a healthy control. The gene calls are TRBV20-1 and TRBJ2-3; TRBD2 aligns across 12 bases. Sequenced material: memory CD4+ T cells from blood. This CDR3 is CSARDPLAGGHLGADTQYF. The CDR3 DNA reads TGCAGTGCTAGAGACCCGCTAGCGGGGGGGCATTTAGGGGCAGATACGCAGTATTTT.